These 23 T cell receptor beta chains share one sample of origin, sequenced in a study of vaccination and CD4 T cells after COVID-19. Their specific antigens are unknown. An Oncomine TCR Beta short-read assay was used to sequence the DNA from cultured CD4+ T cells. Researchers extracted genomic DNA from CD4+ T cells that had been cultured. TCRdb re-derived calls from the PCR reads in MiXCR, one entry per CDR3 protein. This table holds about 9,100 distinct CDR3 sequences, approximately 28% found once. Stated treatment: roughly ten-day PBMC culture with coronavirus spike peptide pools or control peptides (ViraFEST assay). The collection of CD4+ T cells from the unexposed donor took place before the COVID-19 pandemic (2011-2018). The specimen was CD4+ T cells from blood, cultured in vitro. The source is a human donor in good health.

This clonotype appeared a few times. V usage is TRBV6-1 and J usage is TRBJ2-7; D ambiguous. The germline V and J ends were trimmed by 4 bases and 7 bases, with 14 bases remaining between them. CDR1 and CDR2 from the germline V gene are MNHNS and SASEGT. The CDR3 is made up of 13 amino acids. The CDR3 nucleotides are TGTGCCAGCAGTGCGTCCCCTACGAGGGAGCAGTACTTC. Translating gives CASSASPTREQYF.

CDR3 loop: CASSYDRAPYGYTF. Written as DNA, the CDR3 is TGTGCCAGCAGTTACGACAGAGCTCCATATGGCTACACCTTC. This chain uses TRBV6-5 with TRBJ1-2; possible D gene TRBD1, 5 bases. CDR3 length: 14 amino acids. The germline gives CDR1 MNHEY, CDR2 SVGAGI. V gave up 2 bases and J gave up 5 bases, with 12 bases separating them.

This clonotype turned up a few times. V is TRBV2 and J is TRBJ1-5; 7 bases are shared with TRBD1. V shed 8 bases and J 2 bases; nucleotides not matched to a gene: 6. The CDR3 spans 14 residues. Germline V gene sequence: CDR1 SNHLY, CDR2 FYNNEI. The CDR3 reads CASQGGNGNQPQHF. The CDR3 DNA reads TGTGCCAGCCAGGGGGGAAACGGCAATCAGCCCCAGCATTTT.

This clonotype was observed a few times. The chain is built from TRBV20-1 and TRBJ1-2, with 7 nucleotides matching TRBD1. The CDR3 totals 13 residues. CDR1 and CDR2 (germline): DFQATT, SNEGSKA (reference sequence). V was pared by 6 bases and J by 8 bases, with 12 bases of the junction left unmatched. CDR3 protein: CSAPRQGSWGYTF. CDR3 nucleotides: TGCAGTGCCCCCCGACAGGGCTCTTGGGGCTACACCTTC.

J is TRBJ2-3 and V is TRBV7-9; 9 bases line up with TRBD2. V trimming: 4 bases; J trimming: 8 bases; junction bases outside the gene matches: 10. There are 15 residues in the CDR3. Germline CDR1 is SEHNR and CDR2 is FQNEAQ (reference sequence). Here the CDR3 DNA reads TGTGCCAGCAGCTACGGGACTAGCCTCTCGGCTACGCAGTATTTT. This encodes CASSYGTSLSATQYF.

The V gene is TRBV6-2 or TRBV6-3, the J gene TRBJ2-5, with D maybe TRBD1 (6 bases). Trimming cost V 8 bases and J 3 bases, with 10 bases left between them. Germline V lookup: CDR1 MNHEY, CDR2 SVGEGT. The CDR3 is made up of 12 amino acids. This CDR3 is CASGAGEETQYF. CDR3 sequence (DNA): TGTGCCAGCGGAGCAGGGGAAGAGACCCAGTACTTC.

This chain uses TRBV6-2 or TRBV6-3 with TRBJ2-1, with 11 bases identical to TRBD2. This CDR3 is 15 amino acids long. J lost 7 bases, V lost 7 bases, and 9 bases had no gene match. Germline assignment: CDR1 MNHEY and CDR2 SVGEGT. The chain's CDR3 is CASINSGREGNEQFF. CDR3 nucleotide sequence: TGTGCCAGCATCAATAGCGGGAGGGAGGGGAATGAGCAGTTCTTC.

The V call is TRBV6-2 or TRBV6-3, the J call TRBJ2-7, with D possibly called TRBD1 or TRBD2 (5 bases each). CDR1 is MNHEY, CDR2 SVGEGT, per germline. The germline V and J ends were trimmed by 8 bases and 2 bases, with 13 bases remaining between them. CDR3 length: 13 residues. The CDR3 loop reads CASGLGVTYEQYF. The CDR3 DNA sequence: TGTGCCAGCGGCTTGGGGGTAACCTACGAGCAGTACTTC.

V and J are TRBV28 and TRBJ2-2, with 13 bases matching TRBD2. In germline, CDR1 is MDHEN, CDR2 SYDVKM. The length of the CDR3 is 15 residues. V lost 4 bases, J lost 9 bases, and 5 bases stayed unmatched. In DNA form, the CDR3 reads TGTGCCAGCAGTTCCGGACTAGCGGGAGCCTGGGAGCTGTTTTTT. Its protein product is CASSSGLAGAWELFF.

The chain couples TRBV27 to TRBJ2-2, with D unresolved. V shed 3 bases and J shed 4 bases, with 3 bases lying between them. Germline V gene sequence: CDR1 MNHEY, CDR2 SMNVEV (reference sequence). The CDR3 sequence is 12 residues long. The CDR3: CASSFSTGELFF. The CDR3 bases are TGTGCCAGCAGTTTTTCCACCGGGGAGCTGTTTTTT.

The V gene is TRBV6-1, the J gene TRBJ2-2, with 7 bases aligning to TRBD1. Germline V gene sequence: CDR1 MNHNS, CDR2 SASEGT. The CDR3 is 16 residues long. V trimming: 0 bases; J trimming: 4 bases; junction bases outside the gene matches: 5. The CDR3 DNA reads TGTGCCAGCAGTGAAGCCGCTGGGACAGCCACCGGGGAGCTGTTTTTT. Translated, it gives CASSEAAGTATGELFF.

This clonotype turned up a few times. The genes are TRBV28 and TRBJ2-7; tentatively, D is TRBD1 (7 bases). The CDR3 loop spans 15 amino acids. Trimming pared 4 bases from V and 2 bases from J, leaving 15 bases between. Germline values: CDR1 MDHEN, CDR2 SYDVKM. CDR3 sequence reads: CASSWAGQLPYEQYF. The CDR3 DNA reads TGTGCCAGCAGTTGGGCGGGACAGCTCCCCTACGAGCAGTACTTC.

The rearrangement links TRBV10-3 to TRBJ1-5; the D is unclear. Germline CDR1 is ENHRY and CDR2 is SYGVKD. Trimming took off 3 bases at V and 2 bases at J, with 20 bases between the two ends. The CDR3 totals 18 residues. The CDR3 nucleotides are TGTGCCATCAGTGATTCGCGAAGGGATTTTAGGGGCAATCAGCCCCAGCATTTT. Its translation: CAISDSRRDFRGNQPQHF.

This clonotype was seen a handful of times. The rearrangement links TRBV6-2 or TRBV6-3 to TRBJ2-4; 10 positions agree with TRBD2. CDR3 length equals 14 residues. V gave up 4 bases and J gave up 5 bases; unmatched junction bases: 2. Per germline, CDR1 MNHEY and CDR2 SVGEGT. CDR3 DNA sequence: TGTGCCAGCAGTTTCGGGACTAGCGAAAACATTCAGTACTTC. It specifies CASSFGTSENIQYF.

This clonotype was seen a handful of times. The CDR3 reads CASSDGAEAFF. CDR3 coding DNA: TGTGCCAGCAGTGACGGCGCTGAAGCTTTCTTT. The J gene is TRBJ1-1, the V gene TRBV2, with unresolved D. This CDR3 contains 11 residues. CDR1 and CDR2 from the germline V gene are SNHLY and FYNNEI. With 3 bases removed from V and 6 bases from J, the gap between germline ends came to 5 bases.

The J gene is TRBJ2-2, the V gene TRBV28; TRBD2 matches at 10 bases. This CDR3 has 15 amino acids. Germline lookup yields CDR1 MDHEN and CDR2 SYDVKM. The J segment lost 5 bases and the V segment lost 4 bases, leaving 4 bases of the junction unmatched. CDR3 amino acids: CASSSWTSGTGELFF. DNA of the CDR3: TGTGCCAGCAGTTCCTGGACTAGCGGAACCGGGGAGCTGTTTTTT.

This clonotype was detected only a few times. CDR3 sequence: CASSALTRHTEAFF. The CDR3 DNA reads as TGTGCCAGCAGTGCCTTGACGAGACACACTGAAGCTTTCTTT. The chain couples TRBV2 to TRBJ1-1; D not resolved. In germline, CDR1 is SNHLY, CDR2 FYNNEI. The CDR3 is 14 amino acids. The V end lost 4 bases, the J end lost 3 bases, and 12 bases lay between the germline ends.

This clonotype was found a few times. The CDR3 DNA is TGTGCCTGGAGTGTTAAGGTGGATCAGCCCCAGCATTTT. Its protein is CAWSVKVDQPQHF. The chain has TRBV30 and TRBJ1-5; D is unresolved. This CDR3 region has 13 residues. V shed 0 bases and J shed 5 bases, with 8 bases lying between them. Germline lookup yields CDR1 GTSNPN and CDR2 SVGIG (reference sequence).

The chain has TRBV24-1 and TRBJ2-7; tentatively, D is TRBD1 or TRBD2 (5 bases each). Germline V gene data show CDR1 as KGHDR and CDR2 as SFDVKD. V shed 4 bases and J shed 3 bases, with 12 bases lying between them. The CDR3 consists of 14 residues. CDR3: CATSESGRDYEQYF. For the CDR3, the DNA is TGTGCCACCAGTGAGTCGGGACGAGACTACGAGCAGTACTTC.

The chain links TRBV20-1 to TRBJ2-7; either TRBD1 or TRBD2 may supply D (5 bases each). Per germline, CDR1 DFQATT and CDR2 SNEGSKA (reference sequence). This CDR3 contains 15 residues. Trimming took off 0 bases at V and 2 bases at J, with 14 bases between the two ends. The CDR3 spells CSARDRGRTAYEQYF. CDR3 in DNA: TGCAGTGCTAGAGACCGGGGACGGACGGCCTACGAGCAGTACTTC.

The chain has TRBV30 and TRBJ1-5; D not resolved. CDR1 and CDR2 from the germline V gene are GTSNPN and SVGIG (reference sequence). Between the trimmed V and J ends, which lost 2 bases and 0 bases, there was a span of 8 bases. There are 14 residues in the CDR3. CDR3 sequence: CAWSWRSSNQPQHF. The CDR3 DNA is TGTGCCTGGAGTTGGCGCAGTAGCAATCAGCCCCAGCATTTT.

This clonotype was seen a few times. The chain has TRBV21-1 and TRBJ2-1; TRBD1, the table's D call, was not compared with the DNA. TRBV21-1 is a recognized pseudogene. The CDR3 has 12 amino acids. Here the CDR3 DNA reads TGTGCCTTACCGGGACTGGGGACGGAGCAGTTCTTC. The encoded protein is CALPGLGTEQFF.

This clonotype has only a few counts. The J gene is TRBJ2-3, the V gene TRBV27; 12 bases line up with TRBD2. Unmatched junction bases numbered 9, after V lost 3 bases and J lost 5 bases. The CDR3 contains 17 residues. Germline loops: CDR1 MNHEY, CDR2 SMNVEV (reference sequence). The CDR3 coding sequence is TGTGCCAGCAGTTTCCTCAGCCTAGCGGGAGGGCAAGATACGCAGTATTTT. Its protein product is CASSFLSLAGGQDTQYF.